This passage covers 9 T cell receptor beta chains from one sample sequenced in a study of T cell responses to AZD1222 COVID-19 vaccine (dated by TCRdb to the early 2020s). The meaning of the sample's time point label: baseline before first vaccination. Library generation was performed with the immunoSEQ multiplex PCR assay. TCRdb retrieved this table from immuneACCESS and kept in-frame rearrangements only. Not all clones are present; in checked studies, unresolved V genes account for under half, and no reason is known for the remainder. The sample table records about 140,000 clones; approximately 89% of these occur just once. Around 2.7% of the sample is in the top ten clones. The material was peripheral blood, obtained on day 0 of AZD1222 vaccination. These receptors were obtained from an adult in good health.

The chain recombines TRBV27 with TRBJ2-7; 12 bases line up with TRBD1. The CDR3 is made up of 14 amino acids. In germline, CDR1 is MNHEY, CDR2 SMNVEV (reference sequence). Trimming took 6 bases from V and 7 from J; bases not matched to a gene: 7. The chain's CDR3 is CASSPGQGAREQYF. CDR3 in DNA: TGTGCCAGCAGCCCGGGACAGGGGGCGCGGGAGCAGTACTTC.

The chain is built from TRBV6-6 and TRBJ1-3, with TRBD1 as a possible D gene (5 bases). The CDR3 loop spans 14 amino acids. CDR1 MNHNY and CDR2 SVGAGI come from the germline V gene (reference sequence). Trimming cost V 0 bases and J 4 bases, with 7 bases left between them. CDR3 nucleotides: TGTGCCAGCAGTTACTCGACAGTCGGAAACACCATATATTTT. Protein product: CASSYSTVGNTIYF.

This clone was counted between two and nine times. The chain recombines TRBV11-2 with TRBJ1-2; 7 bases agree with TRBD1. V gave up 4 bases and J gave up 8 bases; unmatched junction bases: 13. The CDR3 extends over 15 amino acids. The germline V gene has CDR1 SGHAT and CDR2 FQNNGV. The CDR3 nucleotides are TGTGCCAGCAGCTCAACCGGGACAGCCCGGAGGGGCTACACCTTC. Protein: CASSSTGTARRGYTF.

This rearrangement joins TRBV6-5 to TRBJ1-1, with a weak D call TRBD1 (5 bases). The CDR3 consists of 12 residues. Germline V gives CDR1 MNHEY, CDR2 SVGAGI. V lost 5 bases and J 10 bases, leaving 14 bases between the germline ends. The DNA for the CDR3 is TGTGCCAGCAGTCCATCTCCAGGGTCAGCTTTCTTT. Its protein product is CASSPSPGSAFF.

This clone was seen only a few times. CDR3 coding DNA: TGTGCCAGCAGCTTGGCCGGGGACATCAGTTCACCCCTCCACTTT. Translated: CASSLAGDISSPLHF. The rearrangement uses TRBV5-8 and TRBJ1-6; possible D gene TRBD1, 6 bases. CDR1 and CDR2 (germline): SGHTS, YDEGEE. The CDR3 contains 15 residues. V lost 0 bases and J 9 bases, leaving 13 bases between the germline ends.

This chain connects TRBV18 to TRBJ1-2; 7 bases fit TRBD1. V lost 5 bases to trimming and J lost 2 bases; unmatched junction nucleotides: 8. Per the germline V gene, CDR1 is KGHSH and CDR2 is LQKENI. The CDR3 is 15 residues long. CDR3 protein: CASSTRQGGNYGYTF. Written as DNA, the CDR3 is TGTGCCAGCTCAACCCGACAGGGCGGGAACTATGGCTACACCTTC.

The sample holds one count of this clone. The chain has TRBV7-3 and TRBJ2-2; 7 bases agree with TRBD2. The CDR3 totals 15 residues. V lost 4 bases to trimming and J lost 6 bases; unmatched junction nucleotides: 8. Germline CDR1 and CDR2: SGHTA and FQGTGA. In nucleotides, the CDR3 is TGTGCCAGCAGCTCCCGGGGGGAGGGTGCCGGGGAGCTGTTTTTT. It yields the protein CASSSRGEGAGELFF.

This clone was seen once. V is TRBV5-4 and J is TRBJ2-5; TRBD1 or TRBD2 may be the D gene (5 bases each). The CDR3 length is 14 residues. Trimming stripped 0 bases from V and 1 base from J, with 7 bases between. Germline CDR1 reads SGHNT; CDR2 reads YYREEE (reference sequence). This CDR3 is CASSLDGTQETQYF. Written as DNA, the CDR3 is TGTGCCAGCAGCTTGGACGGGACCCAAGAGACCCAGTACTTC. Combining the CDR3 with reference TRBV5-4 and TRBJ2-5 gives the whole variable domain ETGVTQSPTHLIKTRGQQVTLRCSSQSGHNTVSWYQQALGQGPQFIFQYYREEENGRGNFPPRFSGLQFPNYSSELNVNALELDDSALYLCASSLDGTQETQYFGPGTRLLVL.

The chain combines TRBV7-9 with TRBJ2-7; 7 bases are shared with TRBD2. CDR1 is SEHNR and CDR2 is FQNEAQ in the germline V gene (reference sequence). The CDR3 length is 15 residues. J was trimmed by 0 bases and V by 1 base; bases with no gene match: 3. The CDR3 sequence is CASSLESGGSYEQYF. CDR3 nucleotides: TGTGCCAGCAGCTTAGAGTCGGGGGGCTCCTACGAGCAGTACTTC. Using reference TRBV7-9 and TRBJ2-7 for the parts outside the CDR3, the full variable domain is DTGVSQNPRHKITKRGQNVTFRCDPISEHNRLYWYRQTLGQGPEFLTYFQNEAQLEKSRLLSDRFSAERPKGSFSTLEIQRTEQGDSAMYLCASSLESGGSYEQYFGPGTRLTVT.